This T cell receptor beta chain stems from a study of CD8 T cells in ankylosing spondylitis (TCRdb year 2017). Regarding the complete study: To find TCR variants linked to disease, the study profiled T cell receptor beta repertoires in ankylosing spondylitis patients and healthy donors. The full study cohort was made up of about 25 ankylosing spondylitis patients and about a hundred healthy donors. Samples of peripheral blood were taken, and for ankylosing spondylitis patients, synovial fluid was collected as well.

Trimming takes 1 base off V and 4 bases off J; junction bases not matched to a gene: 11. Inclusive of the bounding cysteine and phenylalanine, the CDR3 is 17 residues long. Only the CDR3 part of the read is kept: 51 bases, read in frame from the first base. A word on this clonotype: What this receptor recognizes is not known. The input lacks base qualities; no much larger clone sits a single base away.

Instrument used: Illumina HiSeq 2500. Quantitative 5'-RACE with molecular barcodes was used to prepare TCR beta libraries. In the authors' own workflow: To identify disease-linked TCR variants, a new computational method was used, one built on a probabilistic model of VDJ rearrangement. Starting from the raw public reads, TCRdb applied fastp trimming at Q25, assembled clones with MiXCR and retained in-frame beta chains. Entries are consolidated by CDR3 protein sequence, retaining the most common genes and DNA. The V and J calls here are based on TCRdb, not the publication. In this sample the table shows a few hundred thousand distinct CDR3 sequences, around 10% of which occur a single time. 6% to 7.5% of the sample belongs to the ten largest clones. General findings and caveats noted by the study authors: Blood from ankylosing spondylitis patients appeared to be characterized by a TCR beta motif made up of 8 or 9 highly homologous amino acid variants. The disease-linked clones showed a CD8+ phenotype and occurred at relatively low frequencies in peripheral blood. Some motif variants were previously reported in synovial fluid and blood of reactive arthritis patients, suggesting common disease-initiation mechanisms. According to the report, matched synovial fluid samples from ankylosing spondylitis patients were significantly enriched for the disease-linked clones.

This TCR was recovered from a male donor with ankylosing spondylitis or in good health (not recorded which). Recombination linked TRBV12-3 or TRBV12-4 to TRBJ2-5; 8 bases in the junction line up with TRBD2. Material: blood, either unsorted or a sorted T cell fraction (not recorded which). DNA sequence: TGTGCCAGCAGTTTAGGCGGGCGGCGGGGGGCACGAGAGACCCAGTACTTC. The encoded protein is CASSLGGRRGARETQYF.